This T cell receptor (beta chain) was sequenced in a study of blood T cell repertoires in COVID-19. Data came from immunoSEQ multiplex PCR; TCRdb stores just in-frame clones and leaves some out. The table shows about 210,000 clones, with 75% to 90% occurring only once. Trimming stripped 1 base from V and 4 bases from J, with 14 bases between. The CDR3 has 15 residues. From germline, CDR1 is SGDLS and CDR2 YYNGEE. This TCR was sampled from a man aged 35 to 55 with acute or convalescent COVID-19. The genes are TRBV9 and TRBJ1-1, with D possibly being TRBD1 (6 bases). Sequencing was done on a sample of peripheral blood. The CDR3 loop reads CASSVRRNRATEAFF. The DNA for the CDR3 is TGTGCCAGCAGCGTAAGACGGAACAGGGCCACTGAAGCTTTCTTT.